The 23 T cell receptor beta chains given below trace back to one sample, sequenced in a study of blood T cell repertoires in COVID-19. Repertoires were generated with immunoSEQ multiplex PCR, while TCRdb's copy carries only in-frame clones and drops some. The table shows 250,000 to 300,000 clones, with roughly nine tenths occurring only once. The sample taken for sequencing was peripheral blood. The receptor source for this set is a woman aged 40 to 50 who had recovered from COVID-19.

This chain connects TRBV29-1 to TRBJ1-2; TRBD1 agrees at 9 bases. The germline gives CDR1 SQVTM, CDR2 ANQGSEA. There are 15 residues in the CDR3. V was pared by 0 bases and J by 8 bases, with 10 bases of the junction left unmatched. CDR3 in amino acids: CSVEDSGTGSGGYTF. The CDR3 DNA is TGCAGCGTTGAAGATAGCGGGACAGGGTCGGGCGGCTACACCTTC.

The V and J genes are TRBV25-1 and TRBJ1-4; D gene ambiguous. The CDR3 spans 14 residues. Germline V lookup: CDR1 MGHDK, CDR2 SYGVNS. The V and J ends lost 4 bases and 8 bases respectively, with 14 bases between them. The CDR3 loop is CASSGHGFSEKLFF. Here the CDR3 DNA reads TGTGCCAGCAGTGGACACGGATTTTCGGAAAAACTGTTTTTT.

This chain joins TRBV19 and TRBJ1-4; TRBD1 matches 9 bases. CDR3 length equals 15 residues. The germline CDR1 and CDR2 sequences are LNHDA and SQIVND (reference sequence). J was trimmed by 3 bases and V by 8 bases; bases with no gene match: 7. CDR3 bases: TGTGCCAGTTCTAACAGGGGGCTCGCTAATGAAAAACTGTTTTTT. Translating gives CASSNRGLANEKLFF.

CDR3 sequence: CAHRGRADTQYF. The CDR3 nucleotides read TGTGCCCATAGGGGGAGGGCGGATACGCAGTATTTT. V and J are TRBV30 and TRBJ2-3, with a tentative D call TRBD2 (7 bases). Germline values: CDR1 GTSNPN, CDR2 SVGIG (reference sequence). The CDR3 has 12 residues. The V end was cut by 8 bases, the J end by 6 bases, with 15 bases between.

The chain couples TRBV6-5 to TRBJ1-2; TRBD1 aligns across 7 bases. Germline V gives CDR1 MNHEY, CDR2 SVGAGI. The CDR3 runs to 13 residues. V lost 11 bases, J lost 5 bases, and 11 bases stayed unmatched. The CDR3 DNA is TGTGCCGGCTCGACAGGGCCGGGGTATGGCTACACCTTC. As protein: CAGSTGPGYGYTF.

The V and J genes are TRBV11-2 and TRBJ1-1; perhaps TRBD1 as D (6 bases). The CDR3 length is 13 residues. Trimming stripped 2 bases from V and 11 bases from J, with 15 bases between. Germline V gene lookup returns CDR1 SGHAT and CDR2 FQNNGV. As DNA, the CDR3 is TGTGCCAGCAGCTTATACAGGGCCGGTAAGGCTTTCTTT. It yields the protein CASSLYRAGKAFF.

The chain couples TRBV25-1 to TRBJ2-7; TRBD1 aligns across 7 bases. The V gene's germline CDR1 is MGHDK and CDR2 SYGVNS. V lost 5 bases, J lost 5 bases, and 9 bases stayed unmatched. This CDR3 is built from 14 residues. As DNA, the CDR3 is TGTGCCAGCAGTATCGATTGGACAGGACACGAGCAGTACGTC. It encodes CASSIDWTGHEQYV.

The chain joins TRBV7-2 to TRBJ2-3; 8 nucleotides agree with TRBD2. J was trimmed by 2 bases and V by 1 base; bases with no gene match: 8. CDR1 is SGHTA, CDR2 FQGNSA, per germline. The CDR3 covers 17 residues. This CDR3 is CASSLGRNSGATDTQYF. The CDR3 nucleotides are TGTGCCAGCAGCTTAGGCCGAAATAGCGGGGCCACAGATACGCAGTATTTT.

V usage is TRBV15 and J usage is TRBJ2-2, with D possibly being TRBD2 (6 bases). V lost 1 base and J lost 4, with 13 bases in between. From germline, CDR1 is LNHNV and CDR2 YYDKDF (reference sequence). The CDR3 consists of 16 residues. The CDR3 DNA sequence: TGTGCCACCAGCAGAGCTTTGACTAGATTCACCGGGGAGCTGTTTTTT. Translation gives CATSRALTRFTGELFF.

This clone was seen a single time. V and J are TRBV28 and TRBJ1-6, with D uncertain. The CDR3 totals 16 residues. V lost 7 bases to trimming and J lost 5 bases, with 18 bases between them. The germline gives CDR1 MDHEN, CDR2 SYDVKM. The CDR3 nucleotides are TGTGCCAGCATTCCCCAGGCGATCTTAAATAATTCACCCCTCCACTTT. Translating gives CASIPQAILNNSPLHF.

The rearrangement links TRBV11-3 to TRBJ2-3; 9 bases are shared with TRBD2. V dropped 5 bases and J dropped 3; count of bases not matched to a gene: 18. The CDR3 extends over 19 amino acids. Per germline, CDR1 SGHNT and CDR2 YENEEA. The DNA of the CDR3 is TGTGCCAGCAGCCCTAGGGGGTCGGTGGCGGGAGGGCTAACAGATACGCAGTATTTT. Its translation: CASSPRGSVAGGLTDTQYF.

A single count supports this clone. The V call is TRBV21-1, the J call TRBJ2-6; the table's D call, TRBD1, has no DNA check behind it. TRBV21-1 is labeled a pseudogene. The CDR3 has 19 residues. The DNA of the CDR3 is TGTGCCAGCACTTTACCACGCAGGGGGCCATACTCTGGGGCCAACGTCCTGACTTTC. Its protein product is CASTLPRRGPYSGANVLTF.

The rearrangement uses TRBV3-1 (or the pseudogene TRBV3-2) and TRBJ2-1, with TRBD2 identical over 11 bases. The V gene's germline CDR1 is LGHDT and CDR2 YNNKEL (reference sequence). This CDR3 region has 15 residues. Trimming at V came to 4 bases and at J to 2 bases, leaving 1 base not matched to a gene. Written as DNA, the CDR3 is TGTGCCAGCAGCCTGGGACTAGCGGCCTACAATGAGCAGTTCTTC. The encoded protein is CASSLGLAAYNEQFF.

The rearrangement uses TRBV7-9 and TRBJ2-3; 13 bases line up with TRBD2. V lost 6 bases to trimming and J lost 5 bases; unmatched junction nucleotides: 2. Germline CDR1 is SEHNR and CDR2 is FQNEAQ (reference sequence). This CDR3 spans 14 amino acids. The CDR3 sequence: CASRTSGGIDTQYF. The CDR3 DNA is TGTGCCAGCAGGACTAGCGGGGGGATAGATACGCAGTATTTT.

This chain uses TRBV5-1 with TRBJ2-2; 11 positions agree with TRBD2. V shed 5 bases, J shed 4 bases, and the junction held 4 bases outside the gene matches. The CDR3 is 15 residues long. Germline CDR1 and CDR2: SGHRS and YFSETQ. The CDR3 protein is CASRPGTSGTGELFF. The CDR3 DNA reads TGCGCCAGCAGGCCGGGGACTAGCGGCACCGGGGAGCTGTTTTTT. Filled out from reference TRBV5-1 and TRBJ2-2, the complete variable domain reads KAGVTQTPRYLIKTRGQQVTLSCSPISGHRSVSWYQQTPGQGLQFLFEYFSETQRNKGNFPGRFSGRQFSNSRSEMNVSTLELGDSALYLCASRPGTSGTGELFFGEGSRLTVL.

The chain has TRBV19 and TRBJ2-5; D call uncertain. V was cut by 5 bases and J by 2 bases, with 12 bases left in between. This CDR3 has 14 amino acids. Per the germline V gene, CDR1 is LNHDA and CDR2 is SQIVND (reference sequence). The CDR3 loop reads CASSRRSVQETQYF. DNA of the CDR3: TGTGCCAGTAGTCGCCGGTCGGTTCAAGAGACCCAGTACTTC.

This chain links TRBV6-5 with TRBJ2-7, with D perhaps matching TRBD1 (6 bases). The V end lost 7 bases, the J end lost 2 bases, and 9 bases lay between the germline ends. Germline CDR1 MNHEY, CDR2 SVGAGI. This CDR3 contains 12 residues. The CDR3 nucleotides read TGTGCCAGCAACCGGGACACCTACGAGCAGTACTTC. Amino acids: CASNRDTYEQYF.

This chain connects TRBV28 to TRBJ1-6; D call uncertain. The ends were cut back, 5 bases at V and 7 bases at J, with 18 bases in the middle. Germline loops: CDR1 MDHEN, CDR2 SYDVKM. The CDR3 runs to 16 residues. The CDR3 region is CASSPQAERGNSPLHF. The CDR3 coding sequence is TGTGCCAGCAGTCCCCAAGCAGAGAGAGGAAATTCACCCCTCCACTTT.

This clone was observed once. The J gene is TRBJ2-1, the V gene TRBV3-1 (or the pseudogene TRBV3-2); 9 nucleotides agree with TRBD2. This CDR3 region has 15 residues. Germline V CDR1 and CDR2: LGHDT, YNNKEL (reference sequence). Trimming cost V 4 bases and J 8 bases; bases outside gene matches: 9. DNA of the CDR3: TGTGCCAGCAGCCTATTAGCGGGAGTGGGGCATGAGCAGTTCTTC. Protein sequence: CASSLLAGVGHEQFF.

V is TRBV5-4 and J is TRBJ2-7; TRBD1 is a possible D gene (5 bases). Germline loops: CDR1 SGHNT, CDR2 YYREEE (reference sequence). The CDR3 covers 15 residues. Trimming removed 3 bases at V and 2 bases at J, with 15 bases between. The CDR3 loop reads CASSYRKEGTYEQYF. CDR3 DNA sequence: TGTGCCAGCAGCTACAGGAAAGAAGGCACCTACGAGCAGTACTTC.

The rearrangement links TRBV2 to TRBJ1-5; TRBD1 matches at 10 bases. With V trimmed by 3 bases and J by 6 bases, 5 bases remained unmatched. The CDR3 consists of 15 residues. The germline V gene encodes CDR1 SNHLY and CDR2 FYNNEI. In DNA, the CDR3 is TGTGCCAGCAGTGATCGGACAGGGGGGCGTCAGCCCCAGCATTTT. It is translated as CASSDRTGGRQPQHF.

The chain combines TRBV5-5 with TRBJ2-7; possible D gene TRBD2, 6 bases. Trimming took off 0 bases at V and 12 bases at J, with 13 bases between the two ends. The CDR3 has 12 amino acids. Germline-derived CDR1 and CDR2 are SGHKS and YYEKEE (reference sequence). The CDR3 DNA is TGTGCCAGCAGCTTGGGCGGGACCCTCCCGTACTTC. Amino acid sequence: CASSLGGTLPYF. Variable domain in full (rest from reference TRBV5-5 and TRBJ2-7): DAGVTQSPTHLIKTRGQQVTLRCSPISGHKSVSWYQQVLGQGPQFIFQYYEKEERGRGNFPDRFSARQFPNYSSELNVNALLLGDSALYLCASSLGGTLPYFGPGTRLTVT.

The rearrangement uses TRBV5-1 and TRBJ2-2, with D perhaps matching TRBD1 (6 bases). The CDR3 is made up of 15 amino acids. Looked up from germline, CDR1 is SGHRS and CDR2 is YFSETQ. V was cut by 4 bases and J by 2 bases, with 12 bases left in between. The CDR3, as DNA: TGCGCCAGCAGCGCAACAGGGTTAAACACCGGGGAGCTGTTTTTT. Its translation is CASSATGLNTGELFF. Looking up the rest from reference TRBV5-1 and TRBJ2-2 gives the full variable domain: KAGVTQTPRYLIKTRGQQVTLSCSPISGHRSVSWYQQTPGQGLQFLFEYFSETQRNKGNFPGRFSGRQFSNSRSEMNVSTLELGDSALYLCASSATGLNTGELFFGEGSRLTVL.